This entry describes one T cell receptor (beta chain). As yet, its antigen is unknown. The data belong to a study of cytomegalovirus exposure and HLA in healthy donors. Study information: Previous work identified roughly 120 million unique TCR beta sequences from about 179 million T cells.

Study observations and caveats: Equally common other TCR beta chains were less clonally expanded than HLA-associated ones, a later analysis found.

After removal of 5 bases from V and 8 bases from J, the junction contained 7 bases not matched to a gene. This CDR3 comprises 16 residues. In germline, CDR1 is SGHTA, CDR2 FQGTGA. Primers for the PCR totalled 60 Vbeta and 13 Jbeta. Produced via immunoSEQ multiplex PCR; TCRdb's table is partial and in-frame only. The sample includes approximately 110,000 clones, 60% to 75% of them seen just once. Each of the donors was a healthy bone marrow donor. Sequenced: PBMCs. The chain joins TRBV7-3 to TRBJ2-1, with 15 bases fitting TRBD2. The clonotype originates from a middle-aged man in good health and CMV-seropositive. CDR3 DNA sequence: TGTGCCAGCAGCACCGACGGGACTAGCGGGAGGTATGAGCAGTTCTTC. It specifies CASSTDGTSGRYEQFF.